The source of this T cell receptor beta chain is a study of blood T cell repertoires in COVID-19. Original processing methods: Amplification from reference gene primers served as the basis for estimated nucleated cell counts. Sequenced by immunoSEQ multiplex PCR; TCRdb stores in-frame clones only, minus some. The V and J calls and clone size come from that table; D and trimming were worked out from the DNA. Here the sample spans approximately 450,000 clones, 80% to 90% being singletons. Recruitment covered about 26 US areas and drew participants whose ages spanned roughly 18 to 100 years. The CDR3 runs to 15 residues. The germline V gene has CDR1 WNHNN and CDR2 SYGVQD (reference sequence). Trimming removed 10 bases from V and 1 base from J; junction bases left unmatched: 8.

Specimen: PBMCs or T cells enriched from blood (not recorded which). The rearrangement links TRBV10-1 to TRBJ1-5; 9 bases are a match to TRBD1. The TCR was taken from a man aged 25-45 years who had recovered from COVID-19. CDR3 region: CAIMWTGESNQPQHF. The CDR3 DNA sequence: TGCGCCATCATGTGGACAGGGGAGAGCAATCAGCCCCAGCATTTT.